This TCR beta chain is from a study of spatial heterogeneity in lung cancer. Germline CDR1 MGHDK, CDR2 SYGVNS. The V end lost 6 bases, the J end lost 7 bases, and 16 bases lay between the germline ends. The CDR3 extends over 14 amino acids. TCRdb re-derived calls from the 5' RACE reads in MiXCR, one entry per CDR3 protein. The profile covers fewer than 100,000 distinct CDR3 sequences, with 15% to 20% appearing a single time and about a fifth taken by the ten largest. Time point meaning: blood at routine non-recurrence follow-up after resection. This clonotype originated in a male donor with early-stage non-small cell lung cancer. The chain joins TRBV25-1 to TRBJ2-1; D may be TRBD1 (6 bases). The material was PBMCs, obtained at follow-up. CDR3 amino acids: CASSLGGKVNEQFF. Written as DNA, the CDR3 is TGTGCCAGCAGCTTAGGGGGAAAGGTGAATGAGCAGTTCTTC.